This T cell receptor beta chain was identified during a study of T cell responses to AZD1222 COVID-19 vaccine. Findings and caveats of the study: In a largely white British group with more females than males, clonal diversity was possibly underestimated. A reported finding is that nearly half of spike-specific TCRs target unmutated variant regions.

Libraries were prepared by immunoSEQ multiplex PCR; TCRdb keeps only in-frame clonotypes and omits some of them. The sample shows tens of thousands of clones, over 75% of them seen only once. A single count supports this clone. Its antigen remains unidentified. This TCR was sampled from an adult in good health. This specimen consisted of peripheral blood, obtained on day 0 of MenACWY control vaccination.

CDR3 nucleotides: TGCGCCAGCAGCCAACCAAAGGGGTCCTCTAACAATGAGCAGTTCTTC. Translating it yields CASSQPKGSSNNEQFF. This chain links TRBV4-1 with TRBJ2-1; perhaps TRBD1 as D (5 bases). Trimming left V 2 bases short and J 5 bases short, with 16 bases between. The CDR3 is made up of 16 amino acids. The germline V gene has CDR1 MGHRA and CDR2 YSYEKL.